Below, 32 T cell receptor beta chains from the same sample are listed, as sequenced in a study of CD8+CD57+ T cells in acquired aplastic anemia. Findings and caveats of the study: Compared with total CD4+ and CD8+ cell pools, patient CD8+CD57+ cells were less diverse.

Antigen specificity for these receptors is unknown. Patients picked for sequencing had shown CD8+CD57+ cell expansion detected by flow cytometry. TCR beta VDJ and CDR3 profiles were obtained from a genomic DNA template. TCRdb used MiXCR to reprocess the reads, holding one entry per CDR3 protein. The table records roughly 20,000 distinct CDR3 sequences, 40% of them present only once. Sequenced sample: CD8+CD57+ T cells sorted from PBMCs. Indicated subset: bead-enriched CD8+CD57+ effector memory T cells from SAA patients. The receptor set was obtained from a human donor with aplastic anemia.

The chain employs TRBV6-4 and TRBJ2-3; 11 bases agree with TRBD2. CDR1 MRHNA and CDR2 SNTAGT come from the germline V gene. V lost 8 bases to trimming and J lost 3 bases; unmatched junction nucleotides: 4. The CDR3 runs 14 residues. CDR3 in DNA: TGTGCCAGCGGTTTAGCGGGAGGGACAGATACGCAGTATTTT. Protein: CASGLAGGTDTQYF.

This chain uses TRBV27 with TRBJ1-6, with D hard to call. Trimming took off 3 bases at V and 8 bases at J, with 11 bases between the two ends. In germline, CDR1 is MNHEY, CDR2 SMNVEV (reference sequence). The CDR3 covers 14 residues. The CDR3 here is CASSFLQLDSPLHF. The CDR3 nucleotides read TGTGCCAGCAGTTTTTTGCAGCTTGATTCACCCCTCCACTTT.

This clonotype was seen only a few times. This sequence joins TRBV10-1 and TRBJ1-3; D remains ambiguous. V lost 5 bases and J lost 0, with 8 bases in between. Germline V gene lookup returns CDR1 WNHNN and CDR2 SYGVQD (reference sequence). The CDR3 extends over 14 amino acids. CDR3 nucleotide sequence: TGCGCCAGCAGTCAGAGTGTCTCTGGAAACACCATATATTTT. Translating it yields CASSQSVSGNTIYF.

This clonotype was picked up a small number of times. The V call is TRBV20-1, the J call TRBJ2-7; TRBD2 matches 9 bases. Unmatched junction bases numbered 5, after V lost 3 bases and J lost 2 bases. The length of the CDR3 is 14 residues. The germline V gene encodes CDR1 DFQATT and CDR2 SNEGSKA (reference sequence). The CDR3 sequence is CSARIGGGAYEQYF. For the CDR3, the DNA is TGCAGTGCTAGGATCGGCGGGGGGGCCTACGAGCAGTACTTC.

This clonotype was seen repeatedly, ten times or more. The chain combines TRBV11-2 with TRBJ2-7; 10 bases are shared with TRBD1. V was clipped by 4 bases and J by 4 bases; unmatched bases: 10. CDR1 and CDR2 from the germline V gene are SGHAT and FQNNGV. The CDR3 sequence is 16 residues long. Here the CDR3 DNA reads TGTGCCAGCAGCTATCACAGGGACAGGGGTGGGTACGAGCAGTACTTC. Translated: CASSYHRDRGGYEQYF.

This clonotype has more than one count but fewer than ten. The chain joins TRBV7-3 to TRBJ2-3; 12 bases fit TRBD2. J was trimmed by 1 base and V by 3 bases; bases with no gene match: 5. From germline, CDR1 is SGHTA and CDR2 FQGTGA. CDR3 length equals 17 residues. CDR3 in DNA: TGTGCCAGCAGCTTGACTAGCGGGAGTGGGGGCACAGATACGCAGTATTTT. This codes for CASSLTSGSGGTDTQYF. Looking up the rest from reference TRBV7-3 and TRBJ2-3 gives the full variable domain: GAGVSQTPSNKVTEKGKYVELRCDPISGHTALYWYRQSLGQGPEFLIYFQGTGAADDSGLPNDRFFAVRPEGSVSTLKIQRTERGDSAVYLCASSLTSGSGGTDTQYFGPGTRLTVL.

This chain uses TRBV11-3 with TRBJ2-5; TRBD1 agrees at 7 bases. Germline CDR1 SGHNT, CDR2 YENEEA. This CDR3 has 15 residues. J lost 1 base, V lost 5 bases, and 7 bases had no gene match. The CDR3 reads CASSPRDSLQETQYF. As DNA, the CDR3 is TGTGCCAGCAGCCCTAGGGACAGCCTCCAAGAGACCCAGTACTTC.

This clonotype is medium-sized (0.01 to 0.1%) by share. The chain recombines TRBV24-1 with TRBJ2-1; no clear D gene. The germline gives CDR1 KGHDR, CDR2 SFDVKD. V lost 3 bases, J lost 9 bases, and 11 bases lay in between. This CDR3 spans 13 amino acids. CDR3 in amino acids: CATSDRVWGEQFF. The CDR3 DNA reads as TGTGCCACCAGTGATAGGGTCTGGGGTGAGCAGTTCTTC.

V is TRBV11-3 and J is TRBJ2-7; maybe TRBD1 (5 bases). Deletions cut 3 bases from V and 0 bases from J, with 9 bases between. Germline assignment: CDR1 SGHNT and CDR2 YENEEA. The CDR3 covers 14 residues. Written as DNA, the CDR3 is TGTGCCAGCAGCTTTTCCCAGGGCTCCTACGAGCAGTACTTC. This translates into CASSFSQGSYEQYF.

V gene TRBV10-3 combines with J gene TRBJ2-3; D is unresolved. Looked up from germline, CDR1 is ENHRY and CDR2 is SYGVKD. Trimming removed 3 bases from V and 13 bases from J, with 14 bases in between. This CDR3 region has 12 residues. The CDR3 sequence: CAISEGDKHEYF. DNA of the CDR3: TGTGCCATCAGTGAAGGAGACAAACACGAGTATTTT.

This clonotype has a handful of counts. The DNA of the CDR3 is TGTGCCAGCAGTGAAGCGGGTTACGAGCAGTACTTC. Translated: CASSEAGYEQYF. The chain recombines TRBV2 with TRBJ2-7; D gene uncertain. Trimming removed 0 bases from V and 4 bases from J, with 4 bases in between. The CDR3 length is 12 residues. CDR1 is SNHLY, CDR2 FYNNEI, per germline.

CDR3 nucleotide sequence: TGTGCCAGCAGCGGGGACCCGACAGGTTGGGAGACCCAGTACTTC. Translated, it gives CASSGDPTGWETQYF. The J gene is TRBJ2-5, the V gene TRBV9; D is perhaps TRBD1 (6 bases). Per the germline V gene, CDR1 is SGDLS and CDR2 is YYNGEE. This CDR3 contains 15 residues. V lost 3 bases, J lost 5 bases, and 17 bases lay in between.

This clonotype was seen only a few times. The rearrangement links TRBV20-1 to TRBJ1-1; D perhaps matches TRBD1 (6 bases). Trimming left V 5 bases short and J 3 bases short, with 13 bases between. This CDR3 is built from 13 residues. CDR1 and CDR2 from the germline V gene are DFQATT and SNEGSKA (reference sequence). The CDR3 DNA reads TGCAGTGCTGGAGGACAGAGTGACACTGAAGCTTTCTTT. As protein: CSAGGQSDTEAFF.

This clonotype has a count of ten or more. The J gene is TRBJ2-3, the V gene TRBV6-4, with D perhaps TRBD1 or TRBD2 (5 bases each). The CDR3 loop spans 14 amino acids. Germline CDR1 and CDR2: MRHNA and SNTAGT. V shed 4 bases and J shed 0 bases, with 8 bases lying between them. The CDR3: CASSAGASTDTQYF. The CDR3, as DNA: TGTGCCAGCAGTGCCGGGGCCAGCACAGATACGCAGTATTTT.

This clonotype was observed a few times. This chain links TRBV29-1 with TRBJ1-5, with D perhaps matching TRBD1 (5 bases). Germline CDR1 SQVTM, CDR2 ANQGSEA. The CDR3 has 12 residues. The V end lost 3 bases, the J end lost 6 bases, and 9 bases lay between the germline ends. The CDR3 bases are TGCAGCGTTGAGCCAGGGAGTCAGCCCCAGCATTTT. Translation: CSVEPGSQPQHF. Combining the CDR3 with reference TRBV29-1 and TRBJ1-5 gives the whole variable domain SAVISQKPSRDICQRGTSLTIQCQVDSQVTMMFWYRQQPGQSLTLIATANQGSEATYESGFVIDKFPISRPNLTFSTLTVSNMSPEDSSIYLCSVEPGSQPQHFGDGTRLSIL.

The chain joins TRBV6-9 to TRBJ2-3, with TRBD1 matching over 9 bases. CDR1 and CDR2 from the germline V gene are MNHGY and SVAAGI. This CDR3 region has 15 residues. Trimming took 6 bases from V and 1 from J; bases not matched to a gene: 5. CDR3 sequence: CASSPQGARTDTQYF. Here the CDR3 DNA reads TGTGCCAGCAGCCCACAGGGGGCCCGCACAGATACGCAGTATTTT.

The genes are TRBV7-9 and TRBJ2-7, with D tentatively TRBD1 (6 bases). The CDR3 is made up of 14 amino acids. Trimming left V 5 bases short and J 1 base short, with 12 bases between. Germline CDR1 and CDR2: SEHNR and FQNEAQ (reference sequence). The CDR3, as DNA: TGTGCCAGCAGCCCCCAGACAGGATCCTACGAGCAGTACTTC. Translated: CASSPQTGSYEQYF.

Notes on this clonotype: As the CDR3 is not closed by the conserved phenylalanine or tryptophan, this likely results from a read error. This sequence joins TRBV12-3 or TRBV12-4 and TRBJ2-7, with 13 bases identical to TRBD2. This CDR3 region has 15 residues. This chain's CDR3 is CASSTGTSGTYEQYP. The CDR3 DNA follows: TGCGCCAGCAGTACCGGGACTAGCGGGACCTACGAGCAGTACCCC.

This chain connects TRBV6-5 to TRBJ1-2; 8 bases map to TRBD1. There are 16 residues in the CDR3. Germline trimming cut 2 bases from V and 5 bases from J; bases unmatched to any gene: 10. From germline, CDR1 is MNHEY and CDR2 SVGAGI. CDR3: CASSYVTGTGAYGYTF. CDR3 bases: TGTGCCAGCAGTTACGTAACGGGGACAGGTGCATATGGCTACACCTTC.

This clonotype has just a few counts. This chain uses TRBV2 with TRBJ1-5, with 7 bases matching TRBD1. Germline V gene lookup returns CDR1 SNHLY and CDR2 FYNNEI. The CDR3 is 13 residues long. J gave up 3 bases and V 11 bases, and 7 bases lay outside the gene matches. CDR3 coding DNA: TGTGCCTGCGGACAGGCAGACAATCAGCCCCAGCATTTT. This translates into CACGQADNQPQHF. The variable domain in full, completed from reference TRBV2 and TRBJ1-5, reads EPEVTQTPSHQVTQMGQEVILRCVPISNHLYFYWYRQILGQKVEFLVSFYNNEISEKSEIFDDQFSVERPDGSNFTLKIRSTKLEDSAMYFCACGQADNQPQHFGDGTRLSIL.

The chain is built from TRBV6-1 and TRBJ1-2; D call uncertain. The V end was cut by 2 bases, the J end by 4 bases, with 11 bases between. This CDR3 contains 14 residues. Germline-derived CDR1 and CDR2 are MNHNS and SASEGT. CDR3 in DNA: TGTGCCAGCAGTGAATTTAAAGCGGGCTATGGCTACACCTTC. It encodes CASSEFKAGYGYTF.

The rearrangement joins TRBV5-1 to TRBJ2-7; no reliable D call. V was trimmed by 1 base and J by 2 bases, leaving 7 bases between them. Germline V gives CDR1 SGHRS, CDR2 YFSETQ. The CDR3 is made up of 13 amino acids. Here the CDR3 DNA reads TGCGCCAGCAGCTTGAGCCACCCCTACGAGCAGTACTTC. Protein product: CASSLSHPYEQYF.

The sample holds many counts of this clonotype. The rearrangement uses TRBV20-1 and TRBJ2-7; maybe TRBD1 (6 bases). Germline loops: CDR1 DFQATT, CDR2 SNEGSKA (reference sequence). The V gene lost 3 bases and the J gene lost 7 bases, with 16 bases spanning the gap. CDR3 length: 13 amino acids. CDR3 sequence reads: CSASGTSLQEQYF. The CDR3 coding sequence is TGCAGTGCTAGCGGGACAAGCCTACAAGAGCAGTACTTC.

The gene calls are TRBV6-1 and TRBJ2-1; D is perhaps TRBD2 (5 bases). The germline CDR1 and CDR2 sequences are MNHNS and SASEGT. The CDR3 sequence is 17 residues long. Deletions cut 6 bases from V and 12 bases from J, with 30 bases between. CDR3 DNA: TGTGCCAGCAGGAACGCGATACCTGGACTGAACGAAGGTGTGCAGTTCTTC. Encoded protein: CASRNAIPGLNEGVQFF.

This clonotype appeared a few times. CDR3 coding DNA: TGTGCCAGCAGTGGCAGCTTCATTCACAGGGGTGACACCGGGGAGCTGTTTTTT. Encoded protein: CASSGSFIHRGDTGELFF. This rearrangement joins TRBV25-1 to TRBJ2-2, with 7 bases matching TRBD1. V was clipped by 4 bases and J by 3 bases; unmatched bases: 14. This CDR3 has 18 amino acids. From germline, CDR1 is MGHDK and CDR2 SYGVNS.

This chain uses TRBV12-3 or TRBV12-4 with TRBJ1-1, with D perhaps TRBD1 (6 bases). This CDR3 spans 12 amino acids. V dropped 4 bases and J dropped 6 bases, with 9 bases sitting between them. The CDR3 DNA reads as TGTGCCAGCAGTTCCTCAGGGGCTGAAGCTTTCTTT. Residues: CASSSSGAEAFF.

This clonotype was detected only a few times. The chain combines TRBV3-1 with TRBJ2-7; the D gene is possibly TRBD2 (5 bases). The germline V gene has CDR1 LGHDT and CDR2 YNNKEL (reference sequence). Trimming stripped 1 base from V and 6 bases from J, with 13 bases between. The CDR3 totals 14 residues. The CDR3 is CASSQGTEVAEQYF. CDR3 bases: TGTGCCAGCAGCCAAGGGACGGAGGTGGCCGAGCAGTACTTC.

Turning to this clonotype: One end of the junction varies from germline; a read error may be responsible. The J gene is TRBJ2-7, the V gene TRBV7-3; 7 bases line up with TRBD2. This CDR3 is 17 amino acids long. The germline CDR1 and CDR2 sequences are SGHTA and FQGTGA. The CDR3 reads CTSSSPPQGGVDYEQYF. The CDR3 bases are TGTACCAGCAGCTCACCCCCTCAGGGAGGGGTAGACTACGAGCAGTACTTC. The complete variable domain, with remaining parts taken from reference TRBV7-3 and TRBJ2-7, reads GAGVSQTPSNKVTEKGKYVELRCDPISGHTALYWYRQSLGQGPEFLIYFQGTGAADDSGLPNDRFFAVRPEGSVSTLKIQRTERGDSAVYLCTSSSPPQGGVDYEQYFGPGTRLTVT.

This clonotype has a handful of counts. The J gene is TRBJ2-1, the V gene TRBV5-1, with TRBD2 matching 12 bases. In germline, CDR1 is SGHRS, CDR2 YFSETQ. The CDR3 has 15 amino acids. The ends lost 0 bases at V and 10 bases at J; junction bases unmatched: 5. The CDR3 nucleotides read TGCGCCAGCAGCTTGGCTAGCGGGGGGGGTGAAGAGCAGTTCTTC. Amino acid sequence: CASSLASGGGEEQFF.

V and J are TRBV10-3 and TRBJ1-4; a possible D gene is TRBD1 (6 bases). Germline lookup yields CDR1 ENHRY and CDR2 SYGVKD. The CDR3 length is 16 residues. V was pared by 3 bases and J by 0 bases, with 11 bases between. CDR3 DNA sequence: TGTGCCATCAGTGATGGGACAACTGCAACTAATGAAAAACTGTTTTTT. Its translation: CAISDGTTATNEKLFF.

The chain carries TRBV19 and TRBJ2-3; a weak D match, TRBD1 (8 bases). CDR3 length: 16 amino acids. Germline V lookup: CDR1 LNHDA, CDR2 SQIVND (reference sequence). The V end lost 7 bases, the J end lost 3 bases, and 20 bases lay between the germline ends. CDR3 loop: CASINRGGFPTDTQYF. CDR3 nucleotide sequence: TGTGCCAGTATAAACAGGGGGGGATTTCCAACAGATACGCAGTATTTT. Supplemented by reference TRBV19 and TRBJ2-3, the full variable domain reads DGGITQSPKYLFRKEGQNVTLSCEQNLNHDAMYWYRQDPGQGLRLIYYSQIVNDFQKGDIAEGYSVSREKKESFPLTVTSAQKNPTAFYLCASINRGGFPTDTQYFGPGTRLTVL.

In its sample, this clonotype was seen once. The V call is TRBV5-4, the J call TRBJ2-7, with a weak D call TRBD1 (6 bases). The germline gives CDR1 SGHNT, CDR2 YYREEE (reference sequence). There are 14 residues in the CDR3. V dropped 4 bases and J dropped 3 bases, with 14 bases sitting between them. CDR3 coding DNA: TGTGCCAGCAGCCCACCCGGGACAAGCTACGAGCAGTACTTC. Translation gives CASSPPGTSYEQYF.